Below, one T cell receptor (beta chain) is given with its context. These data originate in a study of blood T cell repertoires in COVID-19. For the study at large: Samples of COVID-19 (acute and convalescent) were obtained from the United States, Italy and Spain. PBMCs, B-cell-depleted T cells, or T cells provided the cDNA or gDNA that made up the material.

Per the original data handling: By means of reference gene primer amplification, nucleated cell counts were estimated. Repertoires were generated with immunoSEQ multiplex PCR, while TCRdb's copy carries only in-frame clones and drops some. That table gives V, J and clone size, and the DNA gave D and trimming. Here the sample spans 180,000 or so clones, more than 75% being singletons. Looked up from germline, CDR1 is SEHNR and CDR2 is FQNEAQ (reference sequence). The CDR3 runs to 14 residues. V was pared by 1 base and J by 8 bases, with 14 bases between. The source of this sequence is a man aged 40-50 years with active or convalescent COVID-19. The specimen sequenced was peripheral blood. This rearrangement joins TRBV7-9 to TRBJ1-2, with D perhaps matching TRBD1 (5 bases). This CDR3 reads CASSLETGRGGYTF. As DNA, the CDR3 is TGTGCCAGCAGCTTAGAAACGGGGAGGGGCGGCTACACCTTC.